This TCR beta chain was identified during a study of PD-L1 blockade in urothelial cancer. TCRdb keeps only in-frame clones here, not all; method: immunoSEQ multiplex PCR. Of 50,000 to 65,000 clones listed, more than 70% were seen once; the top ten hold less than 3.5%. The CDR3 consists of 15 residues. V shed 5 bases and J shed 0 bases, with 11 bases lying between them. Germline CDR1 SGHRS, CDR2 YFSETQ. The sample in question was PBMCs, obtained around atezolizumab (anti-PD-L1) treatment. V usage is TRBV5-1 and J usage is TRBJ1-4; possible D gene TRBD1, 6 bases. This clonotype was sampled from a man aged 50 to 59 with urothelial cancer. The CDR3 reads CASRREGATNEKLFF. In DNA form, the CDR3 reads TGCGCCAGCAGAAGGGAGGGGGCAACTAATGAAAAACTGTTTTTT. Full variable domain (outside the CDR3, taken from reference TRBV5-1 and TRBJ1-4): KAGVTQTPRYLIKTRGQQVTLSCSPISGHRSVSWYQQTPGQGLQFLFEYFSETQRNKGNFPGRFSGRQFSNSRSEMNVSTLELGDSALYLCASRREGATNEKLFFGSGTQLSVL.